The 24 T cell receptor beta chains below were found in one sample sequenced in a study of blood T cell repertoires in COVID-19. Sequencing was performed with immunoSEQ multiplex PCR; in TCRdb, only in-frame clones are kept and a portion is missing. Of around 260,000 clones listed, roughly 84% are singletons. The sequencing input was peripheral blood. These receptors came from a person aged 70 to 85 with COVID-19, enrolled during active disease.

The chain carries TRBV24-1 and TRBJ2-3; 7 bases line up with TRBD2. Germline lookup yields CDR1 KGHDR and CDR2 SFDVKD. The CDR3 extends over 15 amino acids. V was clipped by 3 bases and J by 1 base; unmatched bases: 3. The CDR3 bases are TGTGCCACCAGTGATGAGGGGAGGGGCACAGATACGCAGTATTTT. It specifies CATSDEGRGTDTQYF.

This clone has only a few counts. The chain is built from TRBV7-6 and TRBJ2-3, with TRBD1 matching over 7 bases. The trim removed 5 bases at V and 1 base at J, leaving 9 bases unmatched. Germline CDR1 and CDR2: SGHVS and FNYEAQ. This CDR3 has 16 amino acids. In DNA form, the CDR3 reads TGTGCCAGCAGCGGGGCGTGGGACAGTCGCACAGATACGCAGTATTTT. Encoded protein: CASSGAWDSRTDTQYF.

This chain connects TRBV14 to TRBJ2-7; D remains unclear. Trimming took off 0 bases at V and 4 bases at J, with 13 bases between the two ends. From germline, CDR1 is SGHDN and CDR2 FVKESK. There are 15 residues in the CDR3. CDR3 in amino acids: CASSQDGSRKYEQYF. CDR3 nucleotides: TGTGCCAGCAGCCAAGATGGTTCGAGGAAGTACGAGCAGTACTTC.

V usage is TRBV27 and J usage is TRBJ1-2; D gene ambiguous. The CDR3 spans 15 residues. Trimming pared 1 base from V and 5 bases from J, leaving 14 bases between. Germline CDR1 reads MNHEY; CDR2 reads SMNVEV (reference sequence). The CDR3, as DNA: TGTGCCAGCAGTTTATTAGAGGGAGGGTCTTATGGCTACACCTTC. It specifies CASSLLEGGSYGYTF.

The chain links TRBV5-1 to TRBJ2-2; a weak D match, TRBD1 (5 bases). CDR1 is SGHRS, CDR2 YFSETQ, per germline. The CDR3 extends over 15 amino acids. Trimming pared 4 bases from V and 6 bases from J, leaving 16 bases between. The CDR3 coding sequence is TGCGCCAGCAGCCCCGTTAGGGGTGGACCCGGGGAGCTGTTTTTT. Amino acids: CASSPVRGGPGELFF.

V gene TRBV5-6 combines with J gene TRBJ1-2, with 8 bases that match TRBD1. CDR3 length: 15 amino acids. Trimming took 1 base from V and 4 from J; bases not matched to a gene: 6. Germline lookup yields CDR1 SGHDT and CDR2 YYEEEE. The CDR3 coding sequence is TGTGCCAGCAGCTTGTCAGGGGGCAGAGGCTATGGCTACACCTTC. This gives the protein CASSLSGGRGYGYTF. Using reference TRBV5-6 and TRBJ1-2 for the parts outside the CDR3, the full variable domain is DAGVTQSPTHLIKTRGQQVTLRCSPKSGHDTVSWYQQALGQGPQFIFQYYEEEERQRGNFPDRFSGHQFPNYSSELNVNALLLGDSALYLCASSLSGGRGYGYTFGSGTRLTVV.

The rearrangement links TRBV7-2 to TRBJ2-3; TRBD2 matches 7 bases. Trimming took 5 bases from V and 2 from J; bases not matched to a gene: 4. The CDR3 runs to 14 residues. Germline V CDR1 and CDR2: SGHTA, FQGNSA. This chain's CDR3 is CASSKGLVTDTQYF. The CDR3 bases are TGTGCCAGCAGCAAAGGACTAGTCACAGATACGCAGTATTTT.

This clone was recorded only once. The J gene is TRBJ1-1, the V gene TRBV5-6; D may be TRBD1 (6 bases). Trimming took off 4 bases at V and 6 bases at J, with 16 bases between the two ends. The CDR3 is 14 amino acids. Germline loops: CDR1 SGHDT, CDR2 YYEEEE. For the CDR3, the DNA is TGTGCCAGCAGCGCTCTCACAGGGTCCCCTGAAGCTTTCTTT. Residues: CASSALTGSPEAFF. Full variable domain (outside the CDR3, taken from reference TRBV5-6 and TRBJ1-1): DAGVTQSPTHLIKTRGQQVTLRCSPKSGHDTVSWYQQALGQGPQFIFQYYEEEERQRGNFPDRFSGHQFPNYSSELNVNALLLGDSALYLCASSALTGSPEAFFGQGTRLTVV.

This chain joins TRBV9 and TRBJ2-1; D remains ambiguous. The V end was cut by 3 bases, the J end by 5 bases, with 6 bases between. Germline lookup yields CDR1 SGDLS and CDR2 YYNGEE. This CDR3 contains 12 residues. The CDR3 sequence: CASSASNNEQFF. In DNA, the CDR3 is TGTGCCAGCAGCGCCTCTAACAATGAGCAGTTCTTC.

The gene calls are TRBV5-4 and TRBJ2-7; 9 bases match TRBD1. Germline V gives CDR1 SGHNT, CDR2 YYREEE (reference sequence). CDR3 length: 15 amino acids. V dropped 4 bases and J dropped 3; count of bases not matched to a gene: 8. The CDR3 loop reads CASSMGQGVNYEQYF. The CDR3 region has the DNA TGTGCCAGCAGCATGGGACAGGGAGTAAACTACGAGCAGTACTTC.

The V call is TRBV18, the J call TRBJ2-3, with D maybe TRBD2 (6 bases). Per germline, CDR1 KGHSH and CDR2 LQKENI. The CDR3 extends over 18 amino acids. Trimming removed 1 base from V and 1 base from J, with 18 bases in between. In DNA, the CDR3 is TGTGCCAGCTCACCACTGCGCGGGGCGGGGTCGGGCACAGATACGCAGTATTTT. Amino acids: CASSPLRGAGSGTDTQYF. Full variable domain (outside the CDR3, taken from reference TRBV18 and TRBJ2-3): NAGVMQNPRHLVRRRGQEARLRCSPMKGHSHVYWYRQLPEEGLKFMVYLQKENIIDESGMPKERFSAEFPKEGPSILRIQQVVRGDSAAYFCASSPLRGAGSGTDTQYFGPGTRLTVL.

The V gene is TRBV25-1, the J gene TRBJ2-7, with D maybe TRBD1 (6 bases). There are 13 residues in the CDR3. From germline, CDR1 is MGHDK and CDR2 SYGVNS. Trimming removed 5 bases at V and 2 bases at J, with 10 bases between. CDR3 nucleotides: TGTGCCAGCAGTCCGACAGGAACCTACGAGCAGTACTTC. This gives the protein CASSPTGTYEQYF.

This clone was seen a handful of times. V is TRBV24-1 and J is TRBJ1-5, with TRBD1 identical over 7 bases. Germline V gives CDR1 KGHDR, CDR2 SFDVKD. The V segment lost 3 bases and the J segment 3 bases; nucleotides outside the gene matches: 7. The CDR3 consists of 16 residues. CDR3 sequence reads: CATSDPSTGDNQPQHF. CDR3 coding DNA: TGTGCCACCAGTGATCCCTCAACAGGGGACAATCAGCCCCAGCATTTT.

The genes are TRBV9 and TRBJ1-2, with D hard to call. Trimming stripped 0 bases from V and 0 bases from J, with 12 bases between. Germline V lookup: CDR1 SGDLS, CDR2 YYNGEE. The CDR3 sequence is 16 residues long. The CDR3 coding sequence is TGTGCCAGCAGCGTAGCGGCGGGCACGGCTAACTATGGCTACACCTTC. It yields the protein CASSVAAGTANYGYTF.

The chain links TRBV3-1 (or the pseudogene TRBV3-2) to TRBJ2-2, with D maybe TRBD2 (6 bases). Germline V CDR1 and CDR2: LGHDT, YNNKEL (reference sequence). The CDR3 extends over 14 amino acids. V gave up 4 bases and J gave up 4 bases, with 10 bases separating them. The DNA for the CDR3 is TGTGCCAGCAGCCCCGGGACTTTCACCGGGGAGCTGTTTTTT. Translation: CASSPGTFTGELFF.

The genes are TRBV5-4 and TRBJ2-5, with D perhaps TRBD2 (6 bases). Germline V gene lookup returns CDR1 SGHNT and CDR2 YYREEE (reference sequence). Deletions cut 4 bases from V and 0 bases from J, with 13 bases between. The CDR3 is 15 amino acids. CDR3 protein: CASSPRRGNQETQYF. As DNA, the CDR3 is TGTGCCAGCAGCCCCCGACGGGGGAACCAAGAGACCCAGTACTTC.

The chain uses TRBV7-6 and TRBJ2-1; 8 bases are shared with TRBD2. The CDR3 is 15 amino acids. V lost 0 bases and J lost 7; bases outside the gene matches: 5. CDR1 SGHVS and CDR2 FNYEAQ come from the germline V gene. As DNA, the CDR3 is TGTGCCAGCAGCTTAGCCGGGGGGGCCGGGAATGAGCAGTTCTTC. It encodes CASSLAGGAGNEQFF.

CDR3 in DNA: TGTGCCAGCAAAAAGGGGCACTCTGGAAACACCATATATTTT. Amino acid sequence: CASKKGHSGNTIYF. The chain links TRBV28 to TRBJ1-3; a weak D match, TRBD1 (5 bases). CDR1 MDHEN and CDR2 SYDVKM come from the germline V gene. V lost 7 bases and J 0 bases, leaving 10 bases between the germline ends. CDR3 length: 14 residues.

The V call is TRBV5-6, the J call TRBJ2-5; D gene unclear. The germline CDR1 and CDR2 sequences are SGHDT and YYEEEE. This CDR3 spans 13 amino acids. The germline V and J ends were trimmed by 4 bases and 5 bases, with 12 bases remaining between them. DNA of the CDR3: TGTGCCAGCAGCATGTTATACGGGGAGACCCAGTACTTC. Protein product: CASSMLYGETQYF.

The chain employs TRBV28 and TRBJ1-5, with D perhaps TRBD1 (5 bases). Per the germline V gene, CDR1 is MDHEN and CDR2 is SYDVKM. This CDR3 region has 16 residues. V was clipped by 6 bases and J by 4 bases, with 19 bases between them. Here the CDR3 DNA reads TGTGCCAGCAGCCCCCTCCCCAGGGTTGGGAATCAGCCCCAGCATTTT. Protein: CASSPLPRVGNQPQHF.

The J gene is TRBJ2-3, the V gene TRBV27; 14 nucleotides agree with TRBD2. Germline trimming cut 7 bases from V and 1 base from J; bases unmatched to any gene: 13. Germline V gene data show CDR1 as MNHEY and CDR2 as SMNVEV (reference sequence). The CDR3 has 19 residues. DNA for the CDR3: TGTGCCAGCATTCCACGACTAGCGGGAGGGCCGCTGGGCACAGATACGCAGTATTTT. This encodes CASIPRLAGGPLGTDTQYF.

This chain uses TRBV5-4 with TRBJ1-6; D possibly corresponds to TRBD1 (5 bases). The germline V gene has CDR1 SGHNT and CDR2 YYREEE (reference sequence). The ends were cut back, 4 bases at V and 5 bases at J, with 19 bases in the middle. The CDR3 is 17 amino acids. CDR3 in amino acids: CASSPGGRTLDNSPLHF. CDR3 bases: TGTGCCAGCAGCCCGGGGGGGAGGACCTTAGATAATTCACCCCTCCACTTT. The whole variable domain, filled in from reference TRBV5-4 and TRBJ1-6, reads ETGVTQSPTHLIKTRGQQVTLRCSSQSGHNTVSWYQQALGQGPQFIFQYYREEENGRGNFPPRFSGLQFPNYSSELNVNALELDDSALYLCASSPGGRTLDNSPLHFGNGTRLTVT.

The chain combines TRBV6-2 or TRBV6-3 with TRBJ2-2, with D possibly matching TRBD1 (6 bases). This CDR3 is built from 17 residues. The germline V gene encodes CDR1 MNHEY and CDR2 SVGEGT. V lost 2 bases and J lost 0, with 13 bases in between. The CDR3 nucleotides are TGTGCCAGCAGTTACCCGAAGGACAGTACGAACACCGGGGAGCTGTTTTTT. It yields the protein CASSYPKDSTNTGELFF.

The genes are TRBV3-1 (or the pseudogene TRBV3-2) and TRBJ1-2; 12 positions match TRBD1. The CDR3 runs to 15 residues. Germline assignment: CDR1 LGHDT and CDR2 YNNKEL (reference sequence). Losses at the gene ends were 1 base for V and 5 bases for J; bases not matched to a gene: 2. For the CDR3, the DNA is TGTGCCAGCAGCCAAGGGGACAGGGGGCTGTATGGCTACACCTTC. This translates into CASSQGDRGLYGYTF.